This record concerns one T cell receptor (beta chain) sequence. The CDR3 runs to 17 residues. Germline-derived CDR1 and CDR2 are SGHTA and FQGNSA. The V and J ends lost 4 bases and 0 bases, in that order; junction bases with no gene match: 8. Patients had blood sampled at baseline and again on cycle 4 day 1 and cycle 7 day 1. The record originates from a study of OX40 agonist ivuxolimab in advanced cancers. The method was immunoSEQ multiplex PCR; TCRdb's version includes in-frame clones alone and lacks a portion of them. The table lists roughly 130,000 clones, about 93% of them singletons. This clonotype was obtained from an adult with an advanced solid tumor such as melanoma, head and neck, liver or kidney cancer. The chain employs TRBV7-2 and TRBJ1-3, with TRBD1 matching over 8 bases. The sample in question was CD4+ or CD8+ T cells sorted from blood, obtained in a trial of the OX40 agonist ivuxolimab. CDR3 DNA sequence: TGTGCCAGCAGCTCCGACAGACAGGGGAGCTCTGGAAACACCATATATTTT. Protein sequence: CASSSDRQGSSGNTIYF.